The 14 T cell receptor beta chains below come from one sample, sequenced in a study of blood T cell dynamics during melanoma immunotherapy. Sample time point: pre-treatment baseline. Libraries were prepared by immunoSEQ multiplex PCR; TCRdb keeps only in-frame clonotypes and omits some of them. The repertoire holds 13,000 to 15,000 clones, with under 90% as singletons. The source material was blood, sampled from a patient treated with checkpoint blockade. The receptors were sampled from a human donor with melanoma.

The chain combines TRBV7-8 with TRBJ2-1; TRBD1 aligns across 8 bases. Trimming at V came to 6 bases and at J to 4 bases, leaving 8 bases not matched to a gene. The germline V gene has CDR1 SGHVS and CDR2 FQNEAQ. The CDR3 spans 15 residues. The CDR3 DNA reads as TGTGCCAGCAGTTCCACCGGGACAGGTTACAATGAGCAGTTCTTC. Its protein product is CASSSTGTGYNEQFF.

The gene calls are TRBV6-1 and TRBJ2-2, with a weak D call TRBD2 (7 bases). The germline V gene encodes CDR1 MNHNS and CDR2 SASEGT. The V end lost 6 bases, the J end lost 1 base, and 12 bases lay between the germline ends. This CDR3 region has 15 residues. The CDR3 region has the DNA TGTGCCAGCAGGGGAGGGGGGGTGAACACCGGGGAGCTGTTTTTT. Its protein is CASRGGGVNTGELFF.

The chain carries TRBV7-8 and TRBJ1-1; D gene uncertain. Germline assignment: CDR1 SGHVS and CDR2 FQNEAQ. V lost 5 bases to trimming and J lost 11 bases, with 18 bases between them. The CDR3 length is 13 residues. The CDR3, as DNA: TGTGCCAGCAGCGCCCCGGGCTCCACGGCGGCTTTCTTT. Its protein product is CASSAPGSTAAFF.

The CDR3 here is CASSLGLAGASGANVLTF. As DNA, the CDR3 is TGTGCCAGCAGCTTAGGTCTAGCGGGCGCATCAGGGGCCAACGTCCTGACTTTC. The genes are TRBV7-8 and TRBJ2-6, with TRBD2 matching over 8 bases. CDR3 size: 18 residues. V dropped 1 base and J dropped 4; count of bases not matched to a gene: 9. Germline V gene data show CDR1 as SGHVS and CDR2 as FQNEAQ. The full variable domain, in which reference TRBV7-8 and TRBJ2-6 provide the parts outside the CDR3, is GAGVSQSPRYKVAKRGQDVALRCDPISGHVSLFWYQQALGQGPEFLTYFQNEAQLDKSGLPSDRFFAERPEGSVSTLKIQRTQQEDSAVYLCASSLGLAGASGANVLTFGAGSRLTVL.

CDR3 in amino acids: CSVSRYGYTF. In DNA form, the CDR3 reads TGCAGTGTTAGCAGGTATGGCTACACCTTC. V usage is TRBV20-1 and J usage is TRBJ1-2; D unclear. The V gene lost 7 bases and the J gene lost 5 bases, with 8 bases spanning the gap. Germline loops: CDR1 DFQATT, CDR2 SNEGSKA (reference sequence). The CDR3 is 10 amino acids.

This clone occurred once. The chain joins TRBV2 to TRBJ1-1; D not certain. The germline gives CDR1 SNHLY, CDR2 FYNNEI. The CDR3 loop spans 13 amino acids. V was pared by 6 bases and J by 4 bases, with 12 bases between. The CDR3 loop is CASRDSPSTEAFF. DNA for the CDR3: TGTGCCAGCAGGGACTCACCTTCCACTGAAGCTTTCTTT.

This chain links TRBV19 with TRBJ1-2, with a possible D match to TRBD1 (6 bases). Germline CDR1 is LNHDA and CDR2 is SQIVND (reference sequence). The CDR3 length is 14 residues. V gave up 7 bases and J gave up 1 base, with 13 bases separating them. CDR3 in amino acids: CASTGGALNYGYTF. Written as DNA, the CDR3 is TGTGCCAGTACGGGGGGGGCACTTAACTATGGCTACACCTTC.

CDR3 nucleotide sequence: TGTGCCAGCAGCCCCTCAAATACGCAGTATTTT. The encoded protein is CASSPSNTQYF. The V and J genes are TRBV7-9 and TRBJ2-3; no definite D call. Trimming took off 5 bases at V and 7 bases at J, with 7 bases between the two ends. This CDR3 region has 11 residues. In germline, CDR1 is SEHNR, CDR2 FQNEAQ (reference sequence).

The gene calls are TRBV18 and TRBJ2-3; 7 positions agree with TRBD1. V dropped 3 bases and J dropped 2; count of bases not matched to a gene: 5. The V gene's germline CDR1 is KGHSH and CDR2 LQKENI. The CDR3 extends over 15 amino acids. CDR3 DNA sequence: TGTGCCAGCTCACCCGGACAGGCAAACACAGATACGCAGTATTTT. Amino acids: CASSPGQANTDTQYF. The full variable domain, completed using reference TRBV18 and TRBJ2-3, is NAGVMQNPRHLVRRRGQEARLRCSPMKGHSHVYWYRQLPEEGLKFMVYLQKENIIDESGMPKERFSAEFPKEGPSILRIQQVVRGDSAAYFCASSPGQANTDTQYFGPGTRLTVL.

The genes are TRBV11-2 and TRBJ1-2; D ambiguous. The germline CDR1 and CDR2 sequences are SGHAT and FQNNGV. This CDR3 comprises 15 residues. V lost 1 base and J 1 base, leaving 10 bases between the germline ends. The CDR3 protein is CASSLASGVNYGYTF. CDR3 DNA sequence: TGTGCCAGCAGCTTAGCATCCGGGGTTAACTATGGCTACACCTTC.

In DNA form, the CDR3 reads TGTGCCAGCAGTAGGAGGGGGCATCAGCCCCAGCATTTT. This codes for CASSRRGHQPQHF. This chain uses TRBV28 with TRBJ1-5; 7 nucleotides match TRBD1. Germline V gene data show CDR1 as MDHEN and CDR2 as SYDVKM. This CDR3 spans 13 amino acids. V gave up 5 bases and J gave up 5 bases; unmatched junction bases: 3.

The chain joins TRBV19 to TRBJ2-4, with D tentatively TRBD1 (7 bases). Between the trimmed V and J ends, which lost 5 bases and 1 base, there was a span of 12 bases. This CDR3 is built from 15 residues. Germline CDR1 is LNHDA and CDR2 is SQIVND (reference sequence). This chain's CDR3 is CASSQGGTAKNIQYF. The DNA of the CDR3 is TGTGCCAGTAGTCAGGGGGGCACGGCCAAAAACATTCAGTACTTC.

The sample holds one count of this clone. The gene calls are TRBV6-1 and TRBJ1-2; no definite D call. The V gene's germline CDR1 is MNHNS and CDR2 SASEGT. This CDR3 region has 15 residues. Between the trimmed V and J ends, which lost 7 bases and 4 bases, there was a span of 19 bases. CDR3 sequence: CASIETPFLFYGYTF. Written as DNA, the CDR3 is TGTGCCAGCATCGAGACACCATTCTTGTTCTATGGCTACACCTTC.

J is TRBJ1-2 and V is TRBV5-6; 10 bases match TRBD1. V trimming: 5 bases; J trimming: 8 bases; junction bases outside the gene matches: 9. Per germline, CDR1 SGHDT and CDR2 YYEEEE. The CDR3 runs to 14 residues. The DNA of the CDR3 is TGTGCCAGCAGATCGGACAGGGGGGAAAGAGGCTACACCTTC. Residues: CASRSDRGERGYTF.